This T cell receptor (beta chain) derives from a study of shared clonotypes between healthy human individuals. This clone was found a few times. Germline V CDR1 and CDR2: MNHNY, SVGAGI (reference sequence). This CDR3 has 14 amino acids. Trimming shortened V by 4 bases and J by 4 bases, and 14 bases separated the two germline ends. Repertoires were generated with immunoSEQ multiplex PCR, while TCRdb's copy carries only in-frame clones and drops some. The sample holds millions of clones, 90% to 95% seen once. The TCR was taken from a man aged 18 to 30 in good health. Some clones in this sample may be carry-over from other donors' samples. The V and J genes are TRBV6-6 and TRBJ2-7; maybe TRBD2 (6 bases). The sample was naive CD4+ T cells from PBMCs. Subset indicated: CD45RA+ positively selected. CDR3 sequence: CASSSPGTGYEQYF. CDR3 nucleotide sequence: TGTGCCAGCAGTTCACCCGGGACTGGTTACGAGCAGTACTTC.